Listed below are T cell receptor beta chains from one sample, sequenced in a study of OX40 agonist ivuxolimab in advanced cancers. Here immunoSEQ multiplex PCR was the method, and the copy in TCRdb shows in-frame clones only, minus some. The table shows tens of thousands of clones, with 90% occurring only once. This specimen was CD4+ or CD8+ T cells sorted from blood, taken in a trial of the OX40 agonist ivuxolimab. Every receptor here comes from an adult with an advanced solid tumor such as melanoma, head and neck, liver or kidney cancer. Both conserved end residues are trimmed from each CDR3.

TRBV25-1 ASKGPDPYGYT
TRBV25-1 ASSDVASWSSYNEQF
TRBV9 ASSVSTSRDRGLSTDTQY
TRBV9 ASTTEEYNEQF
TRBV7-2 ASASRGLVFEQY
TRBV7-8 ASSSGASVATGELF
TRBV5-1 ASSLGQGSHEQY
TRBV19 ASKKDRTAYEQY
TRBV9 ASSVEGVYNEQF
TRBV5-1 ASSTGLVPNANTQY
TRBV28 ASSQTRFQPQH
TRBV5-6 ASSSDRVLYEQY
TRBV6-5 ASSYSRGTNTEAF
TRBV13 ASSPYGEAEFQETQY
TRBV27 ASSLSARGYYYGYT
TRBV13 ASSSPGDEAF
TRBV9 ASSVAPLGTNYGYT
TRBV10-2 ASSVTSGADTQY
TRBV21-1 ASSPPGIDSNQPQH
TRBV7-8 ASSFPLWGLPTDTQY
TRBV19 ASSIEAGANTGELF
TRBV7-2 ASSFQGSSYEQY
TRBV30 AWSATGQGGGQPQH
TRBV5-1 ASALRRDRVYGYT
TRBV7-8 ASSKRWGQPSTDTQY
TRBV30 AWNPKHQENTEAF
TRBV28 ASRQPREVQGFYEQY
TRBV11-1 ASSPHGVKDQPQH
TRBV5-1 ASSWGRTSTDTQY
TRBV7-3 ASSPQGGSLVMQY
TRBV5-4 ASSLQGAGGYT
TRBV6-6 ASSYRTSYEQY
TRBV9 ASSPGGTEGETQY
TRBV9 ASSGTGQGNGYT
TRBV2 ASTSSRRNTEAF
TRBV6-5 ASSYSASGYTDTQY
TRBV28 ASSLAGTGFYEQY
TRBV18 ASSLDRGVTEAF
TRBV30 AWSQQDRGVTNEKLF
TRBV5-4 ASSFSGRDTGELF
TRBV18 ASSVDRTNYGYT
TRBV6-1 ASRPPGLVGHEQF
TRBV5-1 ASRQGQSNTEAF
TRBV7-9 ASSLGEGMNTEAF
TRBV4-1 ASSHGTPVSSYNEQF
TRBV6-5 ASIGSDHYGYT
TRBV5-6 ASSAEGRGTRAF
TRBV5-1 ASSPWTGYEQY
TRBV5-1 ASSLAQEQF
TRBV9 ASSVRPQGEDQGGGYT
TRBV21-1 ASSKGGIASFAGELF
TRBV2 ASSEIGATNEKLF
TRBV4-1 ASSQAATGLPNQPQH
TRBV27 ASTGTGRAEAF